This T cell receptor (beta chain) was captured by sequencing in a study of regulatory T cells. Broader study findings: In CD3G-deficient patients, conventional CD4+ T cells were enriched for hydrophobic CDR3 residues at positions 6 and 7. Regulatory T cells showed the strongest V-J pair restriction and V/J gene skewing among patient repertoires.

In the case of this clone: The antigen remains unidentified.

Amplification used 52 TRBV primers and 13 TRBJ primers. Generated by immunoSEQ multiplex PCR, the TCRdb table keeps only in-frame clones and is missing some. The sample has fewer than 20,000 clones, 75% to 85% seen once. Every patient with CD3G deficiency had evidence of autoimmunity. Patients, 2 to 39 years old, had expanded memory T-cell proportions. CD4+ T cells were divided by sorting: CD25-high CD127-low Tregs, CD25-low CD127-high conventional cells. The sample consisted of conventional CD4+ T cells sorted from blood. The source is a young adult with CD3G deficiency.

The CDR3, as DNA: TGCGCCAGCAGCTTGGGGATAATTAACACTGAAGCTTTCTTT. Residues: CASSLGIINTEAFF. V and J are TRBV5-1 and TRBJ1-1; no reliable D call. The CDR3 has 14 amino acids. Per germline, CDR1 SGHRS and CDR2 YFSETQ. Trimming took 0 bases from V and 2 from J, leaving 8 bases between them.